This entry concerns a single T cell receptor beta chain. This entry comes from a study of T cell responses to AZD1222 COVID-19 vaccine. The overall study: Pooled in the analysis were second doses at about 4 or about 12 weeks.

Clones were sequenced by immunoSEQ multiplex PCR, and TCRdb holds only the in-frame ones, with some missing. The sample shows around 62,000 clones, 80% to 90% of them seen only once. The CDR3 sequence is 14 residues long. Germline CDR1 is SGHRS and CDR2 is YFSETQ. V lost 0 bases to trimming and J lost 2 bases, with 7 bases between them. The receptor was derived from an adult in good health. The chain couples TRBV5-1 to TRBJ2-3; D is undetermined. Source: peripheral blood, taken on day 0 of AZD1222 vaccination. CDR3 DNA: TGCGCCAGCAGCTTGGGGCGTTTCACAGATACGCAGTATTTT. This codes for CASSLGRFTDTQYF.